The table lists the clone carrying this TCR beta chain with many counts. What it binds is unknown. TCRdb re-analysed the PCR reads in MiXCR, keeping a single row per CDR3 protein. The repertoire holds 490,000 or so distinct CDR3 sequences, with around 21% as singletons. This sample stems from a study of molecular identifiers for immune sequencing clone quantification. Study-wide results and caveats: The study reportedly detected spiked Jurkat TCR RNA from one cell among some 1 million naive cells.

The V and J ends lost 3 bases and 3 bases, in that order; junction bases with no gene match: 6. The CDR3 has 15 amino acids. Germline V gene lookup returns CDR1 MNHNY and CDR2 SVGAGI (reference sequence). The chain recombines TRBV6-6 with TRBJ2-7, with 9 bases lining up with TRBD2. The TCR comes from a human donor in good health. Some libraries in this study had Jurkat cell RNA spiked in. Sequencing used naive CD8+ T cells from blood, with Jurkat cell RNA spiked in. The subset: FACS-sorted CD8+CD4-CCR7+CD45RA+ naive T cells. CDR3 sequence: CASSYYSGRDYEQYF. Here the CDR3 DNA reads TGTGCCAGCAGTTATTATAGCGGGAGAGACTACGAGCAGTACTTC.